This TCR beta chain was sequenced in a study of cytomegalovirus exposure and HLA in healthy donors. Germline V gives CDR1 MDHEN, CDR2 SYDVKM. V shed 6 bases and J shed 4 bases, with 16 bases lying between them. This CDR3 spans 14 amino acids. The method was immunoSEQ multiplex PCR; TCRdb's version includes in-frame clones alone and lacks a portion of them. The sample lists about 160,000 clones, 89% seen once, with 4.2% in the top ten. This sequence joins TRBV28 and TRBJ2-7, with TRBD1 as a possible D gene (5 bases). The receptor's source is a man aged 18 to 29 in good health and CMV-seropositive. The source material was PBMCs. For the CDR3, the DNA is TGTGCCAGCAGCGACAGTCTACGTTGGTACGAGCAGTACTTC. Translation gives CASSDSLRWYEQYF.